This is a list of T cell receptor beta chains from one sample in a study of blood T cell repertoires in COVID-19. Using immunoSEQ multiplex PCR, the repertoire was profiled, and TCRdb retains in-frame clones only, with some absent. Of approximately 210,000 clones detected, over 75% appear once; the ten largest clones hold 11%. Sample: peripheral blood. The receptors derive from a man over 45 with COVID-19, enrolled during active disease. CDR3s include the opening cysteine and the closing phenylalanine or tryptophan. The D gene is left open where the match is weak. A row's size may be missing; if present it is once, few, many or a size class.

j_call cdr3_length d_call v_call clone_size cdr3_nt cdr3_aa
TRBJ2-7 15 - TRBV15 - TGTGCCACCAGCAGAGGCCAGGAAAGCTCCTACGAGCAGTACTTC CATSRGQESSYEQYF
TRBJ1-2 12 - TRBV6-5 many TGTGCCAGCAGTTACAGGGGTAGTGGCTACACCTTC CASSYRGSGYTF
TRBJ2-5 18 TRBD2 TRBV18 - TGTGCCAGCTCACGACAAGCACTAGCGGGGGGGAGCGGTGAGACCCAGTACTTC CASSRQALAGGSGETQYF
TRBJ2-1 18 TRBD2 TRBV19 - TGTGCCAGTAGTAGGGGACTAGCGGGAGGGGGGACCTACAATGAGCAGTTCTTC CASSRGLAGGGTYNEQFF
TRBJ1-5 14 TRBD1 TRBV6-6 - TGTGCCAGCAGACTTGGCAGGGGGCCTCAGCCCCAGCATTTT CASRLGRGPQPQHF
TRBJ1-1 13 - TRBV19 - TGTGCCAGTAGTCCAGGGTTTCGGACTGAAGCTTTCTTT CASSPGFRTEAFF
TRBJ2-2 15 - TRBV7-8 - TGTGCCAGCAGCTTATTTGGGACACCTACCGGGGAGCTGTTTTTT CASSLFGTPTGELFF
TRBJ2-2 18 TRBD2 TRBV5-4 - TGTGCCAGCAGCCGACTAGCGGGAGGGCCTTCGAGCACCGGGGAGCTGTTTTTT CASSRLAGGPSSTGELFF
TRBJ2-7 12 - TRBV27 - TGTGCCAGCAAGGGGCCGTCCTACGAGCAGTACTTC CASKGPSYEQYF
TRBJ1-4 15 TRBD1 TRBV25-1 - TGTGCCAGCAGTGATGGACAGGGGGCTGCTGAAAAACTGTTTTTT CASSDGQGAAEKLFF
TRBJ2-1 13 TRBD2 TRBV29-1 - TGCAGCGCCCGCCGGGGGGGCTACAATGAGCAGTTCTTC CSARRGGYNEQFF
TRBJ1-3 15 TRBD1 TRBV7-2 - TGTGCCAGCAGCTTCAAATCAGGGGGTGAAAACACCATATATTTT CASSFKSGGENTIYF
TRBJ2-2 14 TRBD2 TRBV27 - TGTGCCAGCAGGGCGGGGGCGAACACCGGGGAGCTGTTTTTT CASRAGANTGELFF
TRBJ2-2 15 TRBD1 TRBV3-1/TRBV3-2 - TGTGCCAGCAGTCCCGGGACAGCGAACACCGGGGAGCTGTTTTTT CASSPGTANTGELFF
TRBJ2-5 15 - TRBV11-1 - TGTGCCAGCAGCTTAGACTTGGGGAGCCAAGAGACCCAGTACTTC CASSLDLGSQETQYF
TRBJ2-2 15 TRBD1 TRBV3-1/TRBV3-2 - TGTGCCAGCTGCTGGGGGACAGGGGAAACCGGGGAGCTGTTTTTT CASCWGTGETGELFF
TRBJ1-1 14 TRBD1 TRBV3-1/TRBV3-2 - TGTGCCAGCAGCCAAGCAGGGGGCTATGGTGAAGCTTTCTTT CASSQAGGYGEAFF
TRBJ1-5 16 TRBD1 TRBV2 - TGTGCCAGCAGCAAACAGGGGGGCTGGCCCATTCAGCCCCAGCATTTT CASSKQGGWPIQPQHF
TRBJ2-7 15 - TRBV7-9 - TGTGCCAGCAGCTTAGTCCCGACAGGGAGGAACGAGCAGTACTTC CASSLVPTGRNEQYF
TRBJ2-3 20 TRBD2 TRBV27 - TGTGCCAGCAGTTTTCGGAGGACTAGCGGGAGAGTGGGTAGCACAGATACGCAGTATTTT CASSFRRTSGRVGSTDTQYF
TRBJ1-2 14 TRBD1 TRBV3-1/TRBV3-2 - TGTGCCAGCAGCCAAGATGGGACAGGCGGTGGCTACACCTTC CASSQDGTGGGYTF
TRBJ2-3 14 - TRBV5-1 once TGCGCCAGCAAAGAGACTCCTAGCACAGATACGCAGTATTTT CASKETPSTDTQYF
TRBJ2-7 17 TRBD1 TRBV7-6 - TGTGCCAGCAGCTTGGCCCCCCCGGGACAGGGAAGAGTCGAGCAGTACTTC CASSLAPPGQGRVEQYF
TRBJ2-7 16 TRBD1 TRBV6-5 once TGTGCCAGCAGTTACCTACCGGGACAGGGCTCGTACGAGCAGTACTTC CASSYLPGQGSYEQYF
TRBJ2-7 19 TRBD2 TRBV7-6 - TGTGCCAGCAGCTTAGCCCCCCCCGGACTAGCGGGAGTTGCGGGGGAGCAGTACTTC CASSLAPPGLAGVAGEQYF
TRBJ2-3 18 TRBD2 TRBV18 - TGTGCCAGCTCACCCGACGGCCCCCTAGCGGGTAGCACAGATACGCAGTATTTT CASSPDGPLAGSTDTQYF
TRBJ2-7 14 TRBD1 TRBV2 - TGTGCCACCAGATCCGGGACAGAGACCTACGAGCAGTACTTC CATRSGTETYEQYF
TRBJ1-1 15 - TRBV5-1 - TGCGCCAGCAGCTTGGATGCAGGGGTGAAAACTGAAGCTTTCTTT CASSLDAGVKTEAFF
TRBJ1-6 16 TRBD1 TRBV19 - TGTGCCAGTACCACGGGAGGGGGCCCAAGGAATTCACCCCTCCACTTT CASTTGGGPRNSPLHF
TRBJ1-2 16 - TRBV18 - TGTGCCAGCTCATCACCATCTAAGGCAGGGATCTATGGCTACACCTTC CASSSPSKAGIYGYTF
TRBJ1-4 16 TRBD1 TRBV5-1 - TGCGCCAGCAGCTCGGGACAGGGGATTTTGGGTGAAAAACTGTTTTTT CASSSGQGILGEKLFF
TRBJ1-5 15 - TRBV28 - TGTGCCAGCAGTCAACCGACAGGAATGAATCAGCCCCAGCATTTT CASSQPTGMNQPQHF